The clone carrying this TCR beta chain was found many times. The antigen remains undetermined. There were TCR beta CDR3 regions amplified from RNA transcripts. An initial round of RT-PCR targeting the TCR CDR3 relied on the HTBI primer set. TCRdb re-analysed the multiplex PCR reads in MiXCR, keeping a single row per CDR3 protein. The data hold around 600,000 distinct CDR3 sequences, with approximately 15% observed a single time. The CDR3 is made up of 16 amino acids. Deletions cut 3 bases from V and 4 bases from J, with 16 bases between. From germline, CDR1 is MGHRA and CDR2 YSYEKL. The sample belongs to a study of T cells in Graves' hyperthyroidism and ophthalmopathy. Study-level results: Ophthalmopathy and stable hyperthyroidism were told apart by a 13 V-J model.

The sequencing sample was made of blood. This chain connects TRBV4-1 to TRBJ2-1; no firm D call. This clonotype was obtained from a woman between 50 and 59 years old with Graves' ophthalmopathy. As DNA, the CDR3 is TGCGCCAGCAGCCAGGTCGGAGCGCGACCTTACAATGAGCAGTTCTTC. Residues: CASSQVGARPYNEQFF.